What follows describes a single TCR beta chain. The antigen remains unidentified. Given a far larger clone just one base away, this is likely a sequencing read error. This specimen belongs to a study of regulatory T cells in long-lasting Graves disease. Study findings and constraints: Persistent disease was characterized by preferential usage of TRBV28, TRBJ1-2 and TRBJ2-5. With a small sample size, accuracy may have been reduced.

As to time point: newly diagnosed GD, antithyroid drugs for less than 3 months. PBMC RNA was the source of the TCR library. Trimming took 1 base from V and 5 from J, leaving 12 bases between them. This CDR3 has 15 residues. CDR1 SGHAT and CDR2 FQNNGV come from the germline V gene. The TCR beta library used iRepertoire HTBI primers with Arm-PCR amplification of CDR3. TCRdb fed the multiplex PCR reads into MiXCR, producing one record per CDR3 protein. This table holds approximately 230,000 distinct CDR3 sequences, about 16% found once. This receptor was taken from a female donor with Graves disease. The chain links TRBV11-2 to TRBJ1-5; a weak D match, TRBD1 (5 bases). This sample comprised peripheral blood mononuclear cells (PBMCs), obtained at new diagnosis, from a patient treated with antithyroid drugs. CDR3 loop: CASSLGGRLDQPQHF. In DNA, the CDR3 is TGTGCCAGCAGCTTAGGGGGACGATTGGATCAGCCCCAGCATTTT.